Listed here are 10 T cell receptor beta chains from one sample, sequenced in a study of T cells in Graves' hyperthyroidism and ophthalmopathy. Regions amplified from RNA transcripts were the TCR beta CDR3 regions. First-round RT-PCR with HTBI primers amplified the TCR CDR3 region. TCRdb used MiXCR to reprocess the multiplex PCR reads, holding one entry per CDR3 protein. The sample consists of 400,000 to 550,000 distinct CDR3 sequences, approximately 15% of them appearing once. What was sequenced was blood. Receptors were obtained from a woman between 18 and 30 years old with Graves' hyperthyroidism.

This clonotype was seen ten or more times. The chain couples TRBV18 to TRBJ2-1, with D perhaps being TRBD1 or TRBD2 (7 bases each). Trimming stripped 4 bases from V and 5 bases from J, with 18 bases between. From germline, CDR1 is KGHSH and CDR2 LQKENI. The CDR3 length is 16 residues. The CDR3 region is CASSLQGGGTNNEQFF. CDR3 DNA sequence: TGTGCCAGCTCACTTCAAGGGGGCGGGACTAACAATGAGCAGTTCTTC. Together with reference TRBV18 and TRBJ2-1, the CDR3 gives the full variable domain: NAGVMQNPRHLVRRRGQEARLRCSPMKGHSHVYWYRQLPEEGLKFMVYLQKENIIDESGMPKERFSAEFPKEGPSILRIQQVVRGDSAAYFCASSLQGGGTNNEQFFGPGTRLTVL.

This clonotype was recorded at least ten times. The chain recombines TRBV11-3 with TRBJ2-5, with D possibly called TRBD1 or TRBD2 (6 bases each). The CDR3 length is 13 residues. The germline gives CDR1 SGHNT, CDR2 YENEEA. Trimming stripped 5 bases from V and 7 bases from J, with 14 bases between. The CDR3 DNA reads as TGTGCCAGCAGCCCCCCGGGGGCGCGGACCCAGTACTTC. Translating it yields CASSPPGARTQYF.

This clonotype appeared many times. The CDR3 region has the DNA TGCAGTGCTAGAGATCTCTCAGGAAATGAGCAGTTCTTC. Its protein product is CSARDLSGNEQFF. The chain has TRBV20-1 and TRBJ2-1; no clear D gene. V was trimmed by 0 bases and J by 7 bases, leaving 10 bases between them. CDR1 DFQATT and CDR2 SNEGSKA come from the germline V gene (reference sequence). This CDR3 has 13 residues.

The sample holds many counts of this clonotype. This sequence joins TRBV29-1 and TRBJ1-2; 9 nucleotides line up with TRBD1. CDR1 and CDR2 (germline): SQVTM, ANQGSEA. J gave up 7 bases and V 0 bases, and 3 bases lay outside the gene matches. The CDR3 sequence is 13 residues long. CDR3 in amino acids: CSVEEQGAGGYTF. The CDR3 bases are TGCAGCGTTGAAGAACAGGGGGCGGGTGGCTACACCTTC.

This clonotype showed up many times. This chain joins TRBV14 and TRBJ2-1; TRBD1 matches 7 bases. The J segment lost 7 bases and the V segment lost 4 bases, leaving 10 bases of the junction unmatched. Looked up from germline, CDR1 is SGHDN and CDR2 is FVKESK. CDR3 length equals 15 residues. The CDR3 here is CASSRSYRGVNEQFF. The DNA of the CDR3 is TGTGCCAGCAGCCGTTCGTACAGGGGAGTGAATGAGCAGTTCTTC.

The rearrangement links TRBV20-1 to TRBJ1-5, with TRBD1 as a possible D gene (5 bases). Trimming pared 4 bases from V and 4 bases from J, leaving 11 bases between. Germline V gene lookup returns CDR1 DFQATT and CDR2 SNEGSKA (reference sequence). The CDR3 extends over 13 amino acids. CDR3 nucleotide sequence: TGCAGTGCTAAAAGACAGATAAATCAGCCCCAGCATTTT. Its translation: CSAKRQINQPQHF.

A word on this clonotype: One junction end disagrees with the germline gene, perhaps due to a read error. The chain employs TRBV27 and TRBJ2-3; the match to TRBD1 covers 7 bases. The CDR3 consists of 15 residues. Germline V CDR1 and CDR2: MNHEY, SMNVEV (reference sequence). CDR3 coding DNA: TGCGCCAGCAGCACCATCGGGACAGGCACAGATACGCAGTATTTT. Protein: CASSTIGTGTDTQYF.

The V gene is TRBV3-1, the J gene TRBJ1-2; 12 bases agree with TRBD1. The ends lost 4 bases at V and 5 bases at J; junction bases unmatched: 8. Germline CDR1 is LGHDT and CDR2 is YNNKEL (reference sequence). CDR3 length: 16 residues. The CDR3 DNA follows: TGTGCCAGCAGCCTTCCGGGACAGGGGGCCGAATATGGCTACACCTTC. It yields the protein CASSLPGQGAEYGYTF.

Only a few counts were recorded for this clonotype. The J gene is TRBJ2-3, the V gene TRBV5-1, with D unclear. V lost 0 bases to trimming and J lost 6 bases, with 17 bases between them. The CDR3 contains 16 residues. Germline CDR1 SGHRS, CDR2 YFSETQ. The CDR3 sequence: CASSLELRPKGDTQYF. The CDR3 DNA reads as TGCGCCAGCAGCTTGGAGTTGCGCCCGAAAGGTGATACGCAGTATTTT.

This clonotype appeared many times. The CDR3 here is CASSEMVGSSYNEQFF. The CDR3 DNA sequence: TGTGCCAGCAGTGAAATGGTGGGGAGCTCCTACAATGAGCAGTTCTTC. The chain links TRBV6-1 to TRBJ2-1, with D possibly TRBD2 on 5 matching bases. V lost 2 bases to trimming and J lost 0 bases, with 11 bases between them. The CDR3 is made up of 16 amino acids. Looked up from germline, CDR1 is MNHNS and CDR2 is SASEGT.